This T cell receptor (beta chain) was documented in a study of response to subunit inactivated influenza vaccine. Overall study results and limits: That few new T cells are recruited by each seasonal influenza vaccination was the authors' suggestion.

This clonotype was counted at least ten times. Antigen specificity is unknown. The CDR3 consists of 13 residues. CDR1 and CDR2 (germline): MNHEY, SVGEGT. V lost 6 bases and J 4 bases, leaving 10 bases between the germline ends. TCRdb reprocessed the RT-PCR reads via MiXCR and lists one record per CDR3 protein. The table lists roughly 670,000 distinct CDR3 sequences, around 15% of them singletons. The sequence came from a man aged 45-65 years who received an inactivated influenza vaccine. The sequencing used PBMCs from blood, collected roughly 2 weeks before vaccination. This sequence joins TRBV6-2 or TRBV6-3 and TRBJ2-1, with no clear D. The chain's CDR3 is CASSFGEYNEQFF. CDR3 bases: TGTGCCAGCAGCTTCGGAGAATACAATGAGCAGTTCTTC.